The rows below give T cell receptor beta chains drawn from one sample of a study of shared clonotypes between healthy human individuals. Sequencing was performed with immunoSEQ multiplex PCR; in TCRdb, only in-frame clones are kept and a portion is missing. The sample lists about 580,000 clones, about 98% occurring once. Specimen: naive CD8+ T cells sorted from blood. The receptors here all came from a man aged 30 to 39 in good health. Each CDR3 is given with its conserved first and last residue.

v_gene	len	CDR3aa
TRBV7-9	15	CASSFPGTSTDTQYF
TRBV29-1	13	CSVEGVANYGYTF
TRBV7-9	14	CASIQLKREETQYF
TRBV29-1	12	CSARAEDGTIYF
TRBV10-2	16	CASSDVAAPPLHTQYF
TRBV5-4	16	CASSLRSGGITDTQYF
TRBV27	16	CASTSAGGPMNTEAFF
TRBV7-7	13	CASSIGFGQPQHF
TRBV7-2	16	CASSFLAAGGQETQYF
TRBV5-1	12	CASSLEIHEQFF
TRBV7-8	15	CASSLGLAGADEQYF
TRBV7-9	16	CASSLVAGGGSYEQYF
TRBV5-1	11	CASSPAYEQYF
TRBV28	12	CASSQPRNEQFF
TRBV7-6	13	CATTTGITDTQYF
TRBV28	11	CASSSAYGYTF
TRBV27	14	CASSLPGTTYEQYF
TRBV7-9	19	CASSLLMASSGRAAYEQYF
TRBV23-1	16	CASGSTGGPFEYEQFF
TRBV14	14	CASSIDPGSYEQYF
TRBV18	19	CASSPHPGAPTGSYNEQFF
TRBV18	14	CASSLEGFAYEQYF
TRBV7-6	15	CASSFGPGDGNTIYF
TRBV6-6	16	CASSDRLAGASKTQYF
TRBV27	15	CASSSPRVGQETQYF
TRBV9	15	CASSPISALNTEAFF
TRBV7-2	15	CASSFGVLGRETQYF
TRBV7-9	17	CASSLLRGGILTDTQYF
TRBV7-8	13	CASSPSGGYEQYF
TRBV9	15	CASSAGGSSYNEQFF
TRBV5-1	14	CASSFQEVSYEQYF
TRBV4-2	15	CASSQDNGGYNEQFF
TRBV7-9	16	CASSLSSGLGNQPQHF
TRBV6-5	16	CASSYQGTVMNTEAFF
TRBV9	14	CASSEWRSTDTQYF
TRBV7-6	14	CASSERMGADTQYF
TRBV9	13	CASSVRVAETQYF
TRBV7-2	16	CASSLSPGTVNTEAFF
TRBV5-5	14	CASSFWLAGDEQYF
TRBV28	12	CASSRPPWGQYF
TRBV11-3	19	CASSLDPPGLAGYTDTQYF
TRBV27	14	CASANSAGVRGYTF
TRBV6-1	17	CASSEIPAGVFPYEQYF
TRBV11-1	14	CASSPLAGDGELFF
TRBV7-9	11	CASSFVGGNTF
TRBV5-1	14	CASCPGQGLPEAFF
TRBV7-6	14	CASSPGTVNYGYTF
TRBV7-9	16	CASSIAGTSGSNEQFF
TRBV6-6	16	CASKQGRTGAYNEQFF
TRBV7-9	13	CASSWQGAYEQYF
TRBV7-6	18	CASSPGLAGGSNTGELFF
TRBV11-2	17	CASSLGTSGRAGDTQYF
TRBV9	17	CASRDGQGASGANVLTF
TRBV27	14	CASSPQLGVQEAFF
TRBV5-1	16	CASSLEDNSGANVLTF
TRBV29-1	18	CSVVPIAMTSGRTDTQYF
TRBV19	19	CASSIRSLEGQGYVGELFF
TRBV27	13	CASSLGSAAFKFF